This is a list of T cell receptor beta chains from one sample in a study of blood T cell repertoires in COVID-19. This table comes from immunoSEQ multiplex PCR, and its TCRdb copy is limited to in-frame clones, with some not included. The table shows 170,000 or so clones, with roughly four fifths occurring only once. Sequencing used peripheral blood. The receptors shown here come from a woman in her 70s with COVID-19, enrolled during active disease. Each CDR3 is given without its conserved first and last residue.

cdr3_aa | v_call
ASSFWGLAGDHEQY | TRBV7-2
ASKATGARASYEQY | TRBV28
ASSVSSGQGLGKLF | TRBV7-2
ASSLSIPGTYEQY | TRBV5-1
ASSQDVGGGNQPQH | TRBV4-1
ASSLELAYSTDTQY | TRBV5-4
ASSLTANTEAF | TRBV28
AFDRLNSPLH | TRBV30
ASRPTGSGGNNEQF | TRBV11-2
ASTQADGKVYEQF | TRBV2
ASRRDRVTGEQY | TRBV6-2/TRBV6-3
ASTFPGTTYKKQY | TRBV5-5
ASSQSKQGGGTEAF | TRBV4-3
ASFFTTGELF | TRBV6-5
ASSLEGLMGETQY | TRBV5-1
ASFGGRTGELF | TRBV18
SASPPLAGKDIQY | TRBV20-1
ATSARSRLSSYNEQF | TRBV24-1
ASSPQSQGSSGANVLT | TRBV5-5
ASSTPDRVYGYT | TRBV28
SASGKPSGSRETQY | TRBV20-1
ASSFVGRPESPDTQY | TRBV5-1
ASSFRSAREDSYEQY | TRBV7-2
ASSYSGTRVHGYT | TRBV28
ASSLVTGGPLGYGYT | TRBV7-9
ASRETGGNQPQH | TRBV2
ASSIRTGIGNSPLH | TRBV7-2
ASTTGGTHGELF | TRBV9
ATSRGTGSYNEQF | TRBV24-1
ASSIRRHHTQY | TRBV19
ASSARTSGRGDTQY | TRBV9
ASSFTRDRHEQY | TRBV7-2
ASSQATQAGDRGGYT | TRBV4-1
ASSIGTSGRNEQF | TRBV19
ASSFLGAQNTEAF | TRBV5-1
ASSGSWPSSYNEQF | TRBV28
ATPKEDSYNEQF | TRBV7-2
ASSHSGSGNTIY | TRBV7-2
ASSSTSGRVHMYEQY | TRBV6-2/TRBV6-3
ASSQGSLADLTDTQY | TRBV4-3
ASSPPPRTDQF | TRBV18
ASSLWGQGTREQY | TRBV7-2
ASSLRQAYNEQF | TRBV28
ASSRYPLGQGLNTGELF | TRBV18
ASSQDLAAESAGNSPLH | TRBV3-1/TRBV3-2
SVAFRLAGTYEQY | TRBV29-1
ASSLGGSIDTQY | TRBV27
ASSQEEFATTIY | TRBV4-1
ASSWAPGTGYEQY | TRBV5-4
ASSFDGHPSRPQH | TRBV28
ASSTWTSGPTTDTQY | TRBV27
ASSQDLGLAGGGTGELF | TRBV4-3
ASSLLPLAVNFGEQF | TRBV7-2
AISPRLATSGRDYEQY | TRBV10-3
ASSYSGTLSYEQY | TRBV6-5